This T cell receptor beta chain was found in a study of blood T cell repertoires in COVID-19. Study at large: Collection of acute and convalescent COVID-19 samples took place in the United States, Italy and Spain.

Only in-frame clones appear in the TCRdb table, and some are missing; sequencing was by immunoSEQ multiplex PCR. The data hold some 70,000 clones, with approximately 83% observed a single time. V lost 5 bases, J lost 6 bases, and 12 bases stayed unmatched. Germline-derived CDR1 and CDR2 are LNHDA and SQIVND (reference sequence). CDR3 length equals 15 residues. This chain joins TRBV19 and TRBJ1-2, with TRBD1 matching 7 bases. The clonotype comes from an older woman with acute or convalescent COVID-19. The material sequenced was peripheral blood. CDR3: CASSAQSTGDNGYTF. The CDR3, as DNA: TGTGCCAGTAGTGCCCAAAGTACAGGGGACAATGGCTACACCTTC.